This T cell receptor beta chain was found in a study of OX40 agonist ivuxolimab in advanced cancers. Clones were read by immunoSEQ multiplex PCR, and TCRdb kept only the in-frame ones, dropping some. The table records about 95,000 clones, roughly 90% of them present only once. This clone has only one observation. Trimming left V 5 bases short and J 6 bases short, with 8 bases between. The CDR3 is 12 residues long. Germline V gene data show CDR1 as SNHLY and CDR2 as FYNNEI. V usage is TRBV2 and J usage is TRBJ2-1; D is undetermined. Source: CD4+ or CD8+ T cells sorted from blood, taken in a trial of the OX40 agonist ivuxolimab. The receptor's source is an adult with an advanced solid tumor such as melanoma, head and neck, liver or kidney cancer. CDR3 sequence reads: CASSYSSNEQFF. CDR3 DNA sequence: TGTGCCAGCAGTTACAGCTCCAATGAGCAGTTCTTC.